Listed here is a single TCR beta chain. This specimen belongs to a study of blood T cell repertoires in COVID-19. Study context: The United States, Italy and Spain supplied acute and convalescent COVID-19 samples. In each case, the material was cDNA or gDNA derived from T cells, B-cell-depleted T cells, or PBMCs.

As handled by the study authors: Estimation of nucleated cell counts was performed using reference gene primer amplification. TCRdb's copy holds only in-frame clones and misses some; the assay was immunoSEQ multiplex PCR. That table supplies the V and J calls and clone size; D and trimming were determined from the DNA. The profile shows over 60,000 clones, about four fifths of them singletons. The sample taken for sequencing was peripheral blood. This receptor was taken from a human donor in a cohort sampled during active COVID-19.

CDR3 bases: TGTGCCAGCAGTGACGGTAGGGGGACCGGCTACACCTTC. Protein product: CASSDGRGTGYTF. The chain links TRBV6-4 to TRBJ1-2, with D possibly matching TRBD1 (6 bases). The CDR3 spans 13 residues. Per germline, CDR1 MRHNA and CDR2 SNTAGT. Trimming removed 2 bases from V and 8 bases from J, with 12 bases in between.